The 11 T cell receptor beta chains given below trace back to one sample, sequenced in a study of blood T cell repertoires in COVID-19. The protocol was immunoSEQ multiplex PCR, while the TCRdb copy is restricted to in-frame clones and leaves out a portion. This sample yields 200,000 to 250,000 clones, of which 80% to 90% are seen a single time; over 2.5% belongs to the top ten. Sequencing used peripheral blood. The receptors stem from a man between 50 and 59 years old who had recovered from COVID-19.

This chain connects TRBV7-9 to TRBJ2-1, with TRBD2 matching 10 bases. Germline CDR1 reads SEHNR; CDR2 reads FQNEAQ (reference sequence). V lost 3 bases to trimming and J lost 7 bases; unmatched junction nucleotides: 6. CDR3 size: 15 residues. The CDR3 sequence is CASSFLAGGGNEQFF. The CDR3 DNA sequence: TGTGCCAGCAGCTTTTTAGCGGGAGGAGGTAATGAGCAGTTCTTC.

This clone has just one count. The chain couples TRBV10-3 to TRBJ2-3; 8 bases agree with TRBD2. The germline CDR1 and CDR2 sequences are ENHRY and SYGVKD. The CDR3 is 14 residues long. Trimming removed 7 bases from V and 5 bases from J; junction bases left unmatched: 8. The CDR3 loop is CAITPGLGGDTQYF. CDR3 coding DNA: TGTGCCATCACCCCGGGACTAGGGGGAGATACGCAGTATTTT.

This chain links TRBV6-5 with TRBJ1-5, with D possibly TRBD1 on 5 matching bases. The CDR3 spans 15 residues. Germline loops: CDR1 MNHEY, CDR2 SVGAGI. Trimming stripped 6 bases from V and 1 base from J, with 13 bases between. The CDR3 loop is CASSGEGTSNQPQHF. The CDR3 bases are TGTGCCAGCAGCGGGGAGGGGACGAGCAATCAGCCCCAGCATTTT.

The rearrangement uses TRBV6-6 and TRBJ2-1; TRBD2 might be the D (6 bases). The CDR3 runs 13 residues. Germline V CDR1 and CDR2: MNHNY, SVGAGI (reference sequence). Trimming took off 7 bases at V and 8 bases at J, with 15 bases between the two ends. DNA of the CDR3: TGTGCCAGCAAGTTTCGGGACTCCCATGAGCAGTTCTTC. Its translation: CASKFRDSHEQFF.

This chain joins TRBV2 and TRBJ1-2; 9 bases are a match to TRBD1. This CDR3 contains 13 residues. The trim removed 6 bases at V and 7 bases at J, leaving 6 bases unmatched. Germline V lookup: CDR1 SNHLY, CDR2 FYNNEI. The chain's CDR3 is CASRYRGLLGYTF. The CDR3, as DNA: TGTGCCAGCAGGTACAGGGGGCTTCTTGGCTACACCTTC.

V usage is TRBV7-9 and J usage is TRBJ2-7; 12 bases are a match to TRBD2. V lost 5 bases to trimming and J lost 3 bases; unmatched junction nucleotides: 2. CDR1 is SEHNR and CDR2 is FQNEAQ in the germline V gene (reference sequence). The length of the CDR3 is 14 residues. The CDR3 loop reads CASSRLAGDYEQYF. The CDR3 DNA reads TGTGCCAGCAGCCGACTAGCGGGGGACTACGAGCAGTACTTC.

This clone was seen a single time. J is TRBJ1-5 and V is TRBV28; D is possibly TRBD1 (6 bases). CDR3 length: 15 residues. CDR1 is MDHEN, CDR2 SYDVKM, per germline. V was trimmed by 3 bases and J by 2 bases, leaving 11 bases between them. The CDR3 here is CASSFPTGGNQPQHF. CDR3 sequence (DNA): TGTGCCAGCAGTTTTCCGACAGGCGGCAATCAGCCCCAGCATTTT. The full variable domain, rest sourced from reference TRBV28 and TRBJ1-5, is DVKVTQSSRYLVKRTGEKVFLECVQDMDHENMFWYRQDPGLGLRLIYFSYDVKMKEKGDIPEGYSVSREKKERFSLILESASTNQTSMYLCASSFPTGGNQPQHFGDGTRLSIL.

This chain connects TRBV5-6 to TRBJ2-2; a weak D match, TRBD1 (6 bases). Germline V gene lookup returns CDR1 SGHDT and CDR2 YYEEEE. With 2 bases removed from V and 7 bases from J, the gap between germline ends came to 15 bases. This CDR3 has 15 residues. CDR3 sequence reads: CASSLGGRGNGELFF. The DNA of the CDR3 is TGTGCCAGCAGCTTAGGTGGCAGGGGTAACGGGGAGCTGTTTTTT.

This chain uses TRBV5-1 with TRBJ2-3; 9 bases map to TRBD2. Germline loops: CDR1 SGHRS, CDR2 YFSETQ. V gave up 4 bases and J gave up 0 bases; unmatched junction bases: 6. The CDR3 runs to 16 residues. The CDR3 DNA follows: TGCGCCAGCAGCCGGAGACTAGCGGATAGCACAGATACGCAGTATTTT. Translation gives CASSRRLADSTDTQYF.

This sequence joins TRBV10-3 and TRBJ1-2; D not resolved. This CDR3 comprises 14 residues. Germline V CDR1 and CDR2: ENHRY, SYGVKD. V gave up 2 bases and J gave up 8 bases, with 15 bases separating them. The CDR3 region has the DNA TGTGCCATCAGTGAGGAGGTGCTATCGCCCGGCTACACCTTC. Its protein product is CAISEEVLSPGYTF.

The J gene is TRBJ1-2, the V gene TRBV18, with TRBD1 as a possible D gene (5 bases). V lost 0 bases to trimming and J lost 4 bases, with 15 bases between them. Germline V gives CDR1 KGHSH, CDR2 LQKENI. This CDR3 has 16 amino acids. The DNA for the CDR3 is TGTGCCAGCTCACCACCCGGGGCCGCGGGAGTCTATGGCTACACCTTC. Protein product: CASSPPGAAGVYGYTF.